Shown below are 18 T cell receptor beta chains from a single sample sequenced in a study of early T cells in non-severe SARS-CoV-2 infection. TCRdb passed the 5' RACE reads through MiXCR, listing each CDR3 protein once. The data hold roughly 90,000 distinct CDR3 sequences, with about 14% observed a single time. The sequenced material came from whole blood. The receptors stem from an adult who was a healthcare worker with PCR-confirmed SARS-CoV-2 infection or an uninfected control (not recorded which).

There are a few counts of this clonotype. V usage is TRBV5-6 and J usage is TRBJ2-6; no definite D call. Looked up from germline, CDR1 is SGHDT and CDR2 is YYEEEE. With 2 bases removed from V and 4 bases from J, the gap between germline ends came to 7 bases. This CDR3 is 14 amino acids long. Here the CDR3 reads CASSFITGANVLTF. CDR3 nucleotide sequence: TGTGCCAGCAGCTTCATAACAGGGGCCAACGTCCTGACTTTC. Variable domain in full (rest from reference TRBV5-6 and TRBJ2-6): DAGVTQSPTHLIKTRGQQVTLRCSPKSGHDTVSWYQQALGQGPQFIFQYYEEEERQRGNFPDRFSGHQFPNYSSELNVNALLLGDSALYLCASSFITGANVLTFGAGSRLTVL.

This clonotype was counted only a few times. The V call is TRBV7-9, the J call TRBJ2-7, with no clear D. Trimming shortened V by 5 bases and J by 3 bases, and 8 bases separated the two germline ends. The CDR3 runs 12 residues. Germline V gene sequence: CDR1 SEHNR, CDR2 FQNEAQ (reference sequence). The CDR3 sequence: CASSPHGYEQYF. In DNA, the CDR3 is TGTGCCAGCAGCCCTCATGGCTACGAGCAGTACTTC.

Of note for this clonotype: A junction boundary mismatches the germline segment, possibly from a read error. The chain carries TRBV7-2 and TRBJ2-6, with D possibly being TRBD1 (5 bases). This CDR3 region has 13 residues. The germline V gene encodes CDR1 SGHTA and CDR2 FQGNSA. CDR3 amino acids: CASIFSGAYVLTF. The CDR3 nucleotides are TGTGCCAGCATCTTCTCTGGGGCCTACGTCCTGACTTTC.

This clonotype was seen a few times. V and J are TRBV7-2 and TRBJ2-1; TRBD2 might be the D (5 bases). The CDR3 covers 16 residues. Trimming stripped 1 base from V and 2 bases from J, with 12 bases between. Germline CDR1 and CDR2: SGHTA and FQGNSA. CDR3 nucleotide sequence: TGTGCCAGCAGCTTAGAGCCCGGGATGGCCTACAATGAGCAGTTCTTC. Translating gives CASSLEPGMAYNEQFF.

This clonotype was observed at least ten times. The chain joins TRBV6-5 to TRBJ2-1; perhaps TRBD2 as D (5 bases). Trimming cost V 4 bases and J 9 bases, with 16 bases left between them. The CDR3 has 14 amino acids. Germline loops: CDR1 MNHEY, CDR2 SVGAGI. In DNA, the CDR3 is TGTGCCAGCAGTTCGGGGTTACAGTATGCTGAGCAGTTCTTC. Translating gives CASSSGLQYAEQFF.

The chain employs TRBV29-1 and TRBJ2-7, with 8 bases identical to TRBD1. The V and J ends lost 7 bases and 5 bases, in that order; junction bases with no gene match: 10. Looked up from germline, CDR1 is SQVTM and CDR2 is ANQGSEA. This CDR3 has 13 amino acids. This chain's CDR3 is CSADPDRGHEQYF. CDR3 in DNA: TGCAGCGCTGACCCAGACAGGGGCCACGAGCAGTACTTC.

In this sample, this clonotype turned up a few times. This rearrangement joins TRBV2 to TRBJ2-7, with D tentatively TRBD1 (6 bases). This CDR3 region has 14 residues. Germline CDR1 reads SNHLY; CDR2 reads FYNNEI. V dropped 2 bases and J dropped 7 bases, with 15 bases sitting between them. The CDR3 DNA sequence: TGTGCCAGCAGTGAATACAGGGAGCTTGGGGAGCAGTACTTC. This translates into CASSEYRELGEQYF.

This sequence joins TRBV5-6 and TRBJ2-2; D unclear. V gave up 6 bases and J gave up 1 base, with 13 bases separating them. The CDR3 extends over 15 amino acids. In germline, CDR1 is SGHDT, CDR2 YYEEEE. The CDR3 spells CASTAVNQNTGELFF. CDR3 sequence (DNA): TGTGCCAGCACCGCCGTGAATCAGAACACCGGGGAGCTGTTTTTT. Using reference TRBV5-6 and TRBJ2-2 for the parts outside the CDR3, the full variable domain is DAGVTQSPTHLIKTRGQQVTLRCSPKSGHDTVSWYQQALGQGPQFIFQYYEEEERQRGNFPDRFSGHQFPNYSSELNVNALLLGDSALYLCASTAVNQNTGELFFGEGSRLTVL.

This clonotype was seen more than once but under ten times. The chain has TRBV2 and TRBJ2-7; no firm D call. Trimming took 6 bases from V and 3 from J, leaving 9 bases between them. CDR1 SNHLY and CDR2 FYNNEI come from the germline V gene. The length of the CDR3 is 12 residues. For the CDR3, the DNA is TGTGCCAGCAGGGGCGTAGGCTACGAGCAGTACTTC. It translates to CASRGVGYEQYF.

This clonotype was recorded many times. Written as DNA, the CDR3 is TGTGCCAGCAGCTCCGGGACAGGGGTATTCGAGCAGTACTTC. Its translation: CASSSGTGVFEQYF. The chain combines TRBV2 with TRBJ2-7, with TRBD1 matching 10 bases. Looked up from germline, CDR1 is SNHLY and CDR2 is FYNNEI. With V trimmed by 6 bases and J by 6 bases, 8 bases remained unmatched. There are 14 residues in the CDR3.

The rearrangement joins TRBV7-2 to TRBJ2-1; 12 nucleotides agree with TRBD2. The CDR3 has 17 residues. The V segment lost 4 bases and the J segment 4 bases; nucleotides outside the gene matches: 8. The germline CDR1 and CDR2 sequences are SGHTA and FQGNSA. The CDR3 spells CASSYWTSGNIYNEQFF. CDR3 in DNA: TGTGCCAGCAGCTACTGGACTAGCGGGAACATTTACAATGAGCAGTTCTTC.

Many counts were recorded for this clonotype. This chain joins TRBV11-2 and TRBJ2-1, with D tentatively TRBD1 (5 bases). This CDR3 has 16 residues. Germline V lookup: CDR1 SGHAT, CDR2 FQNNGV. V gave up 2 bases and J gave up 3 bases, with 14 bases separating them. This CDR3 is CASSLQGSSRYNEQFF. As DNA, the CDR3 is TGTGCCAGCAGCTTACAGGGTAGCAGCCGCTACAATGAGCAGTTCTTC.

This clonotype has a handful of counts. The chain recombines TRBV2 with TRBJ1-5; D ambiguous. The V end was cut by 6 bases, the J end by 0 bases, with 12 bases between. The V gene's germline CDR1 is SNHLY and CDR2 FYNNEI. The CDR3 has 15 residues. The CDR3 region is CASRRGLNSNQPQHF. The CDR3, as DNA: TGTGCCAGCAGGCGAGGACTGAATAGCAATCAGCCCCAGCATTTT.

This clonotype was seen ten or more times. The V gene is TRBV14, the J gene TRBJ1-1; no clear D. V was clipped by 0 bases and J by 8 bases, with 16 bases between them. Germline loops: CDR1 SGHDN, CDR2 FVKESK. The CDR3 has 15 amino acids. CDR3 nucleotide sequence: TGTGCCAGCAGCCAAGATCGCCTACCGACGACGGAAGCTTTCTTT. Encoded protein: CASSQDRLPTTEAFF.

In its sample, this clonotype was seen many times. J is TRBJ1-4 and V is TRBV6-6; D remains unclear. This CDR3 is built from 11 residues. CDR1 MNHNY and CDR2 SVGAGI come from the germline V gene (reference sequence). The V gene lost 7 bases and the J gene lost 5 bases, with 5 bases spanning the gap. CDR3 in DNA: TGTGCCAGCATGGGCAATGAAAAACTGTTTTTT. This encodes CASMGNEKLFF.

The CDR3 region is CASSSASRSQETQYF. CDR3 nucleotide sequence: TGTGCCAGCAGCAGTGCCTCCAGATCCCAAGAGACCCAGTACTTC. This chain connects TRBV5-4 to TRBJ2-5; D remains unclear. The CDR3 loop spans 15 amino acids. In germline, CDR1 is SGHNT, CDR2 YYREEE (reference sequence). V lost 4 bases and J 1 base, leaving 14 bases between the germline ends.

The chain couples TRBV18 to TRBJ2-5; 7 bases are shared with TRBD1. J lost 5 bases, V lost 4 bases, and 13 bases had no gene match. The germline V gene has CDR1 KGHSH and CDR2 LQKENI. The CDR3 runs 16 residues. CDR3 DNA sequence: TGTGCCAGCTCACTCCAACAGGGGATGGTACGGGAGACCCAGTACTTC. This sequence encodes CASSLQQGMVRETQYF.

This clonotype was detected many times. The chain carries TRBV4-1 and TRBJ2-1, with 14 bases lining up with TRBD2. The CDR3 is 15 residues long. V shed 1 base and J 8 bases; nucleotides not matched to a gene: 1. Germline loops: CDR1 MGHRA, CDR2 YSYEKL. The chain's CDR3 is CASSQGLAGGDEQFF. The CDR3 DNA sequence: TGCGCCAGCAGCCAAGGACTAGCGGGAGGGGATGAGCAGTTCTTC.